Below, 31 T cell receptor beta chains from the same sample are listed, as sequenced in a study of Ad26.COV2.S vaccination and SARS-CoV-2 variants. Treatment described: about 20 received Ad26.COV2.S at low or high dose, single or two shots; 5 received placebo; per-sample allocation not given. Sampling was performed 63 days after the first vaccine or placebo injection. TCRdb's table, derived via immunoSEQ multiplex PCR, lists solely in-frame clones and lacks some. Of 300,000 to 350,000 clones detected, around nine tenths appear once; the ten largest clones hold roughly a tenth. The sample in question was peripheral blood, obtained in a trial of Ad26.COV2.S vaccine versus placebo. The receptor set was obtained from a person aged 18 to 59 who received the Ad26.COV2.S COVID-19 vaccine or a placebo.

The V call is TRBV28, the J call TRBJ2-5; D call uncertain. The CDR3 covers 11 residues. Trimming shortened V by 5 bases and J by 2 bases, and 3 bases separated the two germline ends. Germline CDR1 reads MDHEN; CDR2 reads SYDVKM. CDR3: CASSPQETQYF. The CDR3, as DNA: TGTGCCAGCAGTCCACAAGAGACCCAGTACTTC.

The chain links TRBV4-3 to TRBJ2-5, with D possibly being TRBD1 (6 bases). The CDR3 has 15 residues. Trimming pared 0 bases from V and 2 bases from J, leaving 10 bases between. Germline V gene lookup returns CDR1 LGHNA and CDR2 YSLEER. The CDR3 DNA reads TGCGCCAGCAGCCAAGAGAGGGGGACACAAGAGACCCAGTACTTC. Amino acids: CASSQERGTQETQYF.

The rearrangement joins TRBV20-1 to TRBJ1-5; perhaps TRBD1 as D (6 bases). Looked up from germline, CDR1 is DFQATT and CDR2 is SNEGSKA (reference sequence). V was clipped by 3 bases and J by 0 bases, with 9 bases between them. There are 14 residues in the CDR3. The CDR3 loop is CSASRGISNQPQHF. The CDR3 nucleotides are TGCAGTGCTAGTAGGGGGATTAGCAATCAGCCCCAGCATTTT.

This clone was found once. The chain recombines TRBV6-5 with TRBJ1-1; D not resolved. Trimming shortened V by 7 bases and J by 1 base, and 10 bases separated the two germline ends. CDR3 length: 13 amino acids. The germline gives CDR1 MNHEY, CDR2 SVGAGI. The CDR3 bases are TGTGCCAGCACCAGGAGTCGGAACACTGAAGCTTTCTTT. As protein: CASTRSRNTEAFF.

This sequence joins TRBV5-6 and TRBJ2-5; tentative D call: TRBD2 (5 bases). CDR3 length: 17 residues. V shed 1 base and J shed 4 bases, with 20 bases lying between them. CDR1 is SGHDT and CDR2 is YYEEEE in the germline V gene. The chain's CDR3 is CASSLSLAPLLRETQYF. In DNA, the CDR3 is TGTGCCAGCAGCTTGAGTCTAGCCCCCCTACTTCGAGAGACCCAGTACTTC.

The rearrangement uses TRBV4-1 and TRBJ1-6, with unresolved D. Trimming removed 3 bases at V and 7 bases at J, with 4 bases between. CDR1 is MGHRA and CDR2 is YSYEKL in the germline V gene. The CDR3 spans 12 residues. The CDR3 region has the DNA TGCGCCAGCAGCCATGAGAATTCACCCCTCCACTTT. Its translation: CASSHENSPLHF.

This clone was seen just once. The V and J genes are TRBV4-2 and TRBJ2-1; 10 positions agree with TRBD1. Trimming at V came to 4 bases and at J to 16 bases, leaving 13 bases not matched to a gene. This CDR3 comprises 14 residues. Per germline, CDR1 LGHNA and CDR2 YNFKEQ. CDR3 residues: CASSPDRGRGLVFF. The CDR3 bases are TGTGCCAGCAGCCCCGACAGGGGGCGTGGTTTAGTTTTCTTC.

On this clone itself: At the DNA level, this CDR3 is encoded by other sequences in the same sample as well. CDR3 bases: TGTGCCAGCAGCCTATTATACGAGCAGTACTTC. Encoded protein: CASSLLYEQYF. The chain carries TRBV11-2 and TRBJ2-7; D gene ambiguous. There are 11 residues in the CDR3. The V end was cut by 5 bases, the J end by 4 bases, with 6 bases between. Germline CDR1 and CDR2: SGHAT and FQNNGV.

Points on this clone: The junction does not match germline at one end; this may be a read error. The rearrangement links TRBV4-1 to TRBJ2-5; 8 positions match TRBD2. Germline V CDR1 and CDR2: MGHRA, YSYEKL. This CDR3 is 16 amino acids long. The CDR3 DNA reads TGCGCCAGCAGCCAAGATTTCCCAGCGGGAGCCCAAGACAGGCACTTC. It yields the protein CASSQDFPAGAQDRHF.

The J gene is TRBJ2-7, the V gene TRBV27; 8 bases line up with TRBD2. The CDR3 runs 13 residues. The V and J ends lost 7 bases and 7 bases, in that order; junction bases with no gene match: 9. Germline-derived CDR1 and CDR2 are MNHEY and SMNVEV (reference sequence). The CDR3 DNA follows: TGTGCCAGCAAAGAGGCGGGGGGCGCTGAGCAGTACTTC. Protein: CASKEAGGAEQYF.

The V call is TRBV5-4, the J call TRBJ2-3, with D maybe TRBD2 (7 bases). Germline CDR1 SGHNT, CDR2 YYREEE (reference sequence). The CDR3 spans 17 residues. With 3 bases removed from V and 4 bases from J, the gap between germline ends came to 21 bases. The DNA of the CDR3 is TGTGCCAGCAGCTCCGGGCGGGGGCGGGGCGGCGCAGATACGCAGTATTTT. The encoded protein is CASSSGRGRGGADTQYF.

In DNA, the CDR3 is TGTGCCATCAGTGAGTCGAGTGGCATGAACACTGAAGCTTTCTTT. Its protein product is CAISESSGMNTEAFF. This rearrangement joins TRBV10-3 to TRBJ1-1; D unclear. Looked up from germline, CDR1 is ENHRY and CDR2 is SYGVKD. The CDR3 totals 15 residues. V was trimmed by 0 bases and J by 0 bases, leaving 8 bases between them.

The chain employs TRBV2 and TRBJ2-7, with D possibly matching TRBD2 (6 bases). There are 13 residues in the CDR3. The V gene's germline CDR1 is SNHLY and CDR2 FYNNEI. Trimming left V 10 bases short and J 6 bases short, with 19 bases between. The CDR3 here is CATGTAEVSEQYF. The CDR3 nucleotides read TGTGCCACCGGGACTGCCGAAGTAAGCGAGCAGTACTTC.

This clone has a single count. This chain uses TRBV7-8 with TRBJ2-7; 12 bases line up with TRBD2. In germline, CDR1 is SGHVS, CDR2 FQNEAQ. The CDR3 consists of 16 residues. V lost 3 bases, J lost 3 bases, and 6 bases stayed unmatched. Here the CDR3 reads CASSFQGLAGDYEQYF. The CDR3 nucleotides are TGTGCCAGCAGCTTCCAGGGACTAGCGGGTGACTACGAGCAGTACTTC.

This chain joins TRBV9 and TRBJ2-5; 7 nucleotides line up with TRBD1. Germline lookup yields CDR1 SGDLS and CDR2 YYNGEE. V gave up 4 bases and J gave up 1 base; unmatched junction bases: 4. The CDR3 has 14 amino acids. The CDR3 here is CASSLRQGQETQYF. Here the CDR3 DNA reads TGTGCCAGCAGCCTCCGACAGGGCCAAGAGACCCAGTACTTC.

The chain has TRBV10-3 and TRBJ2-1, with 10 positions matching TRBD2. Unmatched junction bases numbered 14, after V lost 10 bases and J lost 2 bases. Germline CDR1 ENHRY, CDR2 SYGVKD. The CDR3 covers 17 residues. The CDR3 nucleotides read TGTGCCAACTCGGCCGCGCCTAGCGGGAGCCCCTACAATGAGCAGTTCTTC. This translates into CANSAAPSGSPYNEQFF.

The chain combines TRBV7-9 with TRBJ1-2; D gene unclear. V lost 0 bases to trimming and J lost 10 bases, with 15 bases between them. This CDR3 region has 14 residues. CDR1 and CDR2 from the germline V gene are SEHNR and FQNEAQ (reference sequence). CDR3 region: CASSLAEGRTDYTF. For the CDR3, the DNA is TGTGCCAGCAGCTTAGCGGAGGGCAGGACCGACTACACCTTC.

The genes are TRBV4-2 and TRBJ1-5; 10 nucleotides line up with TRBD1. V lost 1 base to trimming and J lost 2 bases; unmatched junction nucleotides: 8. The germline V gene has CDR1 LGHNA and CDR2 YNFKEQ. This CDR3 region has 18 residues. The CDR3 DNA is TGTGCCAGCAGCCAAGTCGGGACAGGGGTTGTTGGCAATCAGCCCCAGCATTTT. Translation: CASSQVGTGVVGNQPQHF.

The CDR3 region is CASSQDPRQAVNTGELFF. As DNA, the CDR3 is TGCGCCAGCAGCCAAGACCCCCGACAGGCGGTGAACACCGGGGAGCTGTTTTTT. This chain uses TRBV4-3 with TRBJ2-2, with D possibly matching TRBD1 (6 bases). This CDR3 contains 18 residues. Trimming took off 0 bases at V and 1 base at J, with 15 bases between the two ends. CDR1 is LGHNA, CDR2 YSLEER, per germline.

This chain joins TRBV5-1 and TRBJ2-7, with 9 nucleotides matching TRBD1. V lost 2 bases and J lost 3; bases outside the gene matches: 6. In germline, CDR1 is SGHRS, CDR2 YFSETQ. The CDR3 sequence is 15 residues long. In nucleotides, the CDR3 is TGCGCCAGCAGCTTAGATGGACAGGGGTTCTACGAGCAGTACTTC. This codes for CASSLDGQGFYEQYF.

The chain employs TRBV24-1 and TRBJ1-2; weak D call: TRBD1 (5 bases). CDR1 KGHDR and CDR2 SFDVKD come from the germline V gene. There are 14 residues in the CDR3. V lost 4 bases to trimming and J lost 5 bases, with 13 bases between them. CDR3 in amino acids: CATSDSGTDYGYTF. The CDR3 region has the DNA TGTGCCACCAGTGACTCCGGGACGGATTATGGCTACACCTTC.

This sequence joins TRBV27 and TRBJ2-5; no definite D call. The germline V and J ends were trimmed by 5 bases and 0 bases, with 13 bases remaining between them. The CDR3 spans 15 residues. Germline loops: CDR1 MNHEY, CDR2 SMNVEV (reference sequence). Here the CDR3 DNA reads TGTGCCAGCAGTCATGCCCCTTTGTACCAAGAGACCCAGTACTTC. Encoded protein: CASSHAPLYQETQYF.

This clone was observed at least ten times. The gene calls are TRBV18 and TRBJ2-7, with unresolved D. In germline, CDR1 is KGHSH, CDR2 LQKENI. V was trimmed by 6 bases and J by 0 bases, leaving 6 bases between them. The CDR3 extends over 12 amino acids. Written as DNA, the CDR3 is TGTGCCAGCTCCCAATTCTCCTACGAGCAGTACTTC. Amino acid sequence: CASSQFSYEQYF.

The chain links TRBV4-1 to TRBJ1-5, with D possibly matching TRBD1 (5 bases). CDR1 and CDR2 from the germline V gene are MGHRA and YSYEKL. Trimming took off 3 bases at V and 1 base at J, with 10 bases between the two ends. The CDR3 is 15 amino acids. The CDR3 region is CASSQQGVSNQPQHF. The DNA of the CDR3 is TGCGCCAGCAGCCAGCAGGGAGTGAGCAATCAGCCCCAGCATTTT.

The chain couples TRBV10-3 to TRBJ2-2, with D possibly TRBD1 on 5 matching bases. CDR1 is ENHRY and CDR2 is SYGVKD in the germline V gene. Deletions cut 0 bases from V and 8 bases from J, with 7 bases between. This CDR3 is built from 13 residues. The CDR3 nucleotides read TGTGCCATCAGTGAGTCGGGGCAGGGGGAGCTGTTTTTT. This codes for CAISESGQGELFF.

J is TRBJ1-2 and V is TRBV10-3; D uncertain. Germline V CDR1 and CDR2: ENHRY, SYGVKD. The CDR3 length is 12 residues. The ends were cut back, 3 bases at V and 6 bases at J, with 8 bases in the middle. CDR3 residues: CAISDRLDGYTF. Written as DNA, the CDR3 is TGTGCCATCAGTGACAGGCTGGATGGCTACACCTTC.

The chain recombines TRBV7-2 with TRBJ2-5, with a tentative D call TRBD2 (6 bases). V gave up 5 bases and J gave up 4 bases, with 20 bases separating them. The CDR3 is 16 amino acids. CDR1 and CDR2 (germline): SGHTA, FQGNSA. CDR3 loop: CASSRRGRTHTETQYF. CDR3 in DNA: TGTGCCAGCAGCCGCCGTGGGAGGACACATACAGAGACCCAGTACTTC.

The rearrangement joins TRBV10-3 to TRBJ2-2, with unresolved D. Germline V gives CDR1 ENHRY, CDR2 SYGVKD. The CDR3 sequence is 14 residues long. V was shortened by 3 bases and J by 2 bases, with 7 bases between the two germline ends. CDR3 in amino acids: CAISDGINTGELFF. The DNA for the CDR3 is TGTGCCATCAGTGATGGGATTAACACCGGGGAGCTGTTTTTT.

This chain joins TRBV7-3 and TRBJ1-1, with D possibly TRBD1 on 5 matching bases. Trimming shortened V by 4 bases and J by 1 base, and 7 bases separated the two germline ends. CDR1 is SGHTA and CDR2 is FQGTGA in the germline V gene. The CDR3 is made up of 13 amino acids. DNA for the CDR3: TGTGCCAGCAGCTCGGGACGGAACACTGAAGCTTTCTTT. Protein product: CASSSGRNTEAFF.

The chain has TRBV7-9 and TRBJ2-5; 7 bases fit TRBD2. CDR1 SEHNR and CDR2 FQNEAQ come from the germline V gene (reference sequence). The V segment lost 10 bases and the J segment 1 base; nucleotides outside the gene matches: 12. The length of the CDR3 is 15 residues. The CDR3 here is CATTPRGGSQETQYF. DNA for the CDR3: TGTGCCACCACCCCGCGGGGAGGGTCCCAAGAGACCCAGTACTTC.

The chain combines TRBV7-2 with TRBJ1-1; TRBD1 might be the D (5 bases). Looked up from germline, CDR1 is SGHTA and CDR2 is FQGNSA. V was pared by 2 bases and J by 8 bases, with 15 bases between. There are 14 residues in the CDR3. The CDR3 DNA reads TGTGCCAGCAGCTTACGCAGGGAATTAGCCGAAGCTTTCTTT. This sequence encodes CASSLRRELAEAFF. The variable domain in full, completed from reference TRBV7-2 and TRBJ1-1, reads GAGVSQSPSNKVTEKGKDVELRCDPISGHTALYWYRQSLGQGLEFLIYFQGNSAPDKSGLPSDRFSAERTGGSVSTLTIQRTQQEDSAVYLCASSLRRELAEAFFGQGTRLTVV.